The 26 T cell receptor beta chains below were found in one sample sequenced in a study of CD8+ T cells in alopecia areata (dated by TCRdb to 2017 to 2018). Library preparation was by the immunoSEQ multiplex PCR assay. RNA was extracted from all samples and reverse transcribed into cDNA, which served as template for TCR sequencing. TCRdb's version of the immuneACCESS table is confined to in-frame rearrangements and falls short of the full clone set. An unresolved V gene accounts for under half of the shortfall where checked; the remainder is of unknown origin. For this sample, roughly 120,000 clones appear and none is a singleton. The top ten constitute roughly 21% of the sample. The sequenced sample was lesional skin. These TCRs come from a C3H/HeJ mouse with alopecia areata. Mice of this strain carry the MHC haplotype H2-k.

This clone was seen a handful of times. Gene names and germline refer to mouse. The read ends 4 residues shy of where the CDR3 ends; the end is completed using the germline J gene. V is TRBV13-1 and J is TRBJ1-4, with TRBD1 matching 8 bases. V lost 5 bases and J lost 4; bases outside the gene matches: 4. Germline loops: CDR1 NSHNY, CDR2 SYGAGN. The CDR3 totals 14 residues. Incomplete CDR3 DNA: TGTGCCAGCAGGGACAGGGCCGTCAACGAA. This gives the protein CASRDRAVNE. The full CDR3 is CASRDRAVNERLFF.

This clone was counted only a few times. The genes and germline here are from mouse. Read data end 4 residues before the CDR3 end; the end is taken from the germline J gene. The gene calls are TRBV1 and TRBJ2-7; 8 nucleotides agree with TRBD2. Germline CDR1 and CDR2: NSQYPW and LRSPGD (reference sequence). CDR3 length equals 15 residues. Partial CDR3 DNA: TGCACCTGCAGTGCAGATCGGGGGGGGGCCCAT. Its translation: CTCSADRGGAH. The CDR3 in its entirety is CTCSADRGGAHEQYF.

This clone was counted a few times. The germline and genes are mouse ones. The read halts 4 residues ahead of the CDR3 end, with the missing end drawn from the germline J gene. The gene calls are TRBV13-3 and TRBJ2-3; 10 positions agree with TRBD1. V was pared by 0 bases and J by 3 bases, with 7 bases of the junction left unmatched. The CDR3 sequence is 17 residues long. Germline V gives CDR1 NNHDY, CDR2 SYVADS. The covered CDR3 bases are TGTGCCAGCAGTGATGCTGGGACAGGGGAGAGGGCAGAA. Its translation is CASSDAGTGERAE. The complete CDR3 protein is CASSDAGTGERAETLYF.

Concerning this clone: Gene names are the mouse ones. The read ends 4 residues early relative to the CDR3; the germline J gene fills the gap. The chain couples TRBV1 to TRBJ1-1; D is perhaps TRBD1 (5 bases). The CDR3 covers 14 residues. Germline values: CDR1 NSQYPW, CDR2 LRSPGD (reference sequence). V lost 1 base, J lost 4 bases, and 10 bases lay in between. The DNA read from the CDR3 is TGCACCTGCAGTGCAGCGGGAAGGGGCACA. This encodes CTCSAAGRGT. The entire CDR3 reads CTCSAAGRGTEVFF. The full variable domain, in which reference TRBV1 and TRBJ1-1 provide the parts outside the CDR3, is VTLLEQNPRWRLVPRGQAVNLRCILKNSQYPWMSWYQQDLQKQLQWLFTLRSPGDKEVKSLPGADYLATRVTDTELRLQVANMSQGRTLYCTCSAAGRGTEVFFGKGTRLTVV.

This clone was recorded a few times. The genes and germline here are from mouse. With the read ending 4 residues before the CDR3 end, the germline J gene is used to fill in that end. The rearrangement uses TRBV19 and TRBJ2-1, with D perhaps matching TRBD2 (6 bases). Per germline, CDR1 FNHDT and CDR2 SITEND (reference sequence). The CDR3 covers 13 residues. The sequenced CDR3 bases are TGTGCCAGCACCCCGTTGGGGGAGGCT. Translated, it gives CASTPLGEA. The CDR3 reads in full as CASTPLGEAEQFF. Variable domain in full (rest from reference TRBV19 and TRBJ2-1): GGIITQTPKFLIGQEGQKLTLKCQQNFNHDTMYWYRQDSGKGLRLIYYSITENDLQKGDLSEGYDASREKKSSFSLTVTSAQKNEMAVFLCASTPLGEAEQFFGPGTRLTVL.

As to this clone: Genes and germline come from the mouse. The CDR3 end lies 4 residues beyond the end of the read and is filled in from the germline J gene. The chain joins TRBV1 to TRBJ2-7, with 11 positions matching TRBD2. Trimming took 2 bases from V and 3 from J; bases not matched to a gene: 3. There are 15 residues in the CDR3. Germline V lookup: CDR1 NSQYPW, CDR2 LRSPGD (reference sequence). CDR3 DNA, as far as it was read: TGCACCTGCAGTGCAACGGGACTGGGGGTCTAT. As protein: CTCSATGLGVY. The entire CDR3 is CTCSATGLGVYEQYF. Combining the CDR3 with reference TRBV1 and TRBJ2-7 gives the whole variable domain VTLLEQNPRWRLVPRGQAVNLRCILKNSQYPWMSWYQQDLQKQLQWLFTLRSPGDKEVKSLPGADYLATRVTDTELRLQVANMSQGRTLYCTCSATGLGVYEQYFGPGTRLTVL.

In this sample, this clone turned up many times. Mouse germline and gene names are used. The CDR3 end lies 4 residues beyond the end of the read and is filled in from the germline J gene. V gene TRBV1 combines with J gene TRBJ1-1, with TRBD1 matching 8 bases. CDR1 NSQYPW and CDR2 LRSPGD come from the germline V gene (reference sequence). The CDR3 totals 13 residues. The sequenced part of the CDR3 DNA is TGCACCTGCAGTGCGACAGGGGAAGCA. Translating it yields CTCSATGEA. The complete CDR3 protein is CTCSATGEAEVFF.

For this clone: Gene names and germline match the mouse. The DNA read from the CDR3 is TGCACCTGCAGTGCAGATGGGACTGGGGGCTTCTATGCT. Amino acid sequence: CTCSADGTGGFYA. The full-length CDR3 reads as CTCSADGTGGFYAEQFF. This chain joins TRBV1 and TRBJ2-1, with TRBD2 matching over 11 bases. From the germline J gene comes the end of the CDR3, since the read stops 4 residues before it. V gave up 0 bases and J gave up 3 bases; unmatched junction bases: 4. The CDR3 has 17 amino acids. Germline CDR1 is NSQYPW and CDR2 is LRSPGD (reference sequence).

On this clone: Mouse gene names and germline throughout. The read ends 4 residues shy of where the CDR3 ends; the end is completed using the germline J gene. V usage is TRBV13-1 and J usage is TRBJ1-1, with D possibly being TRBD1 (5 bases). V lost 7 bases and J lost 1, with 5 bases in between. This CDR3 has 11 residues. The germline gives CDR1 NSHNY, CDR2 SYGAGN. The CDR3: CASGGNTEVFF. CDR3 DNA (partial): TGTGCCAGCGGGGGGAACACA.

This clone appeared a few times. All gene names here are mouse names. Coverage ceases 4 residues before the CDR3 finishes, and the germline J gene fills in the end. The chain uses TRBV1 and TRBJ2-3; 8 bases line up with TRBD2. CDR1 and CDR2 (germline): NSQYPW, LRSPGD (reference sequence). With 0 bases clipped from V and 0 bases from J, the junction kept 5 bases outside the gene matches. CDR3 length: 17 amino acids. The chain's CDR3 is CTCSADNWGPSAETLYF. Incomplete CDR3 DNA: TGCACCTGCAGTGCAGATAACTGGGGGCCTAGTGCAGAA.

This clone has a handful of counts. The gene names given are mouse names. Partial CDR3 DNA: TGTGCCAGCAGGCGACAGGGGGACGCT. It encodes CASRRQGDA. The CDR3 in full is CASRRQGDAEQFF. This sequence joins TRBV14 and TRBJ2-1, with 9 bases aligning to TRBD1. The read terminates 4 residues ahead of where the CDR3 ends, so the germline J gene completes it. Germline CDR1 is SGHDT and CDR2 is FRDEAV. The length of the CDR3 is 13 residues.

A word on this clone: Gene names refer to mouse genes. The read comes to an end 4 residues before the CDR3 does, leaving the germline J gene to fill in the end. The chain has TRBV13-3 and TRBJ1-4; 8 nucleotides match TRBD1. CDR3 length: 14 amino acids. CDR1 and CDR2 from the germline V gene are NNHDY and SYVADS. CDR3 amino acids: CASSPRQGTERLFF. CDR3 bases read: TGTGCCAGCAGTCCGCGACAGGGGACCGAA.

This clone was seen at least ten times. Mouse names are used for the genes. Read coverage stops 4 residues before the CDR3 terminus; the germline J gene supplies the remainder. The chain employs TRBV13-3 and TRBJ1-1; D gene ambiguous. The germline V and J ends were trimmed by 0 bases and 1 base, with 7 bases remaining between them. This CDR3 spans 14 amino acids. Germline loops: CDR1 NNHDY, CDR2 SYVADS. CDR3 sequence reads: CASSDASGNTEVFF. The covered CDR3 bases are TGTGCCAGCAGTGATGCGTCAGGGAACACA.

This clone has just a few counts. The TCRdb protein and the DNA translation do not line up at residue 12; the protein shown here was made by translating the DNA. Genes and germline come from the mouse. The read ends 3 residues shy of where the CDR3 ends; the end is completed using the germline J gene. Other DNA sequences from this sample encode an identical CDR3 as well. The chain carries TRBV1 and TRBJ1-3; no firm D call. The CDR3 is made up of 15 amino acids. Germline lookup yields CDR1 NSQYPW and CDR2 LRSPGD (reference sequence). Trimming cost V 1 base and J 0 bases, with 7 bases left between them. Partial CDR3 DNA: TGCACCTGCAGTGCAGGACAACATTCTGGAAATACG. Translating gives CTCSAGQHSGNT. From start to end, the CDR3 is CTCSAGQHSGNTLYF.

Regarding this clone: Germline and genes here are mouse. The read ends 4 residues before the CDR3 terminus; that terminus is restored from the germline J gene. The gene calls are TRBV13-3 and TRBJ2-3, with 7 bases lining up with TRBD1. V lost 5 bases, J lost 0 bases, and 6 bases stayed unmatched. Germline V lookup: CDR1 NNHDY, CDR2 SYVADS. The CDR3 has 15 amino acids. CDR3 region: CASRAGGRSAETLYF. The sequenced part of the CDR3 DNA is TGTGCCAGCAGGGCAGGGGGAAGGAGTGCAGAA.

The sample holds many counts of this clone. Mouse names are used for the genes. The read comes to an end 4 residues before the CDR3 does, leaving the germline J gene to fill in the end. V usage is TRBV13-3 and J usage is TRBJ2-4; 9 nucleotides agree with TRBD2. The V gene end was trimmed by 2 bases and the J gene end by 0 bases; junction bases not matched to a gene: 4. Germline CDR1 reads NNHDY; CDR2 reads SYVADS. The CDR3 totals 16 residues. CDR3 amino acids: CASSEAWGGSQNTLYF. The CDR3 DNA, read in part, is TGTGCCAGCAGTGAAGCCTGGGGGGGGAGTCAAAAC.

As for this clone: The germline and genes are mouse ones. The CDR3 end lies 4 residues beyond the end of the read and is filled in from the germline J gene. V usage is TRBV16 and J usage is TRBJ1-2; tentatively, D is TRBD1 (6 bases). V lost 4 bases and J lost 0, with 12 bases in between. Germline loops: CDR1 SGHSA, CDR2 FRNQAP. This CDR3 is built from 15 residues. CDR3 in amino acids: CASSSGQLANSDYTF. The part of the CDR3 DNA that was read is TGTGCAAGCAGCTCAGGACAGCTTGCAAACTCC.

On this clone: Gene names refer to mouse genes. Read coverage stops 4 residues before the CDR3 terminus; the germline J gene supplies the remainder. The gene calls are TRBV13-3 and TRBJ1-2; 12 positions agree with TRBD1. Unmatched junction bases numbered 6, after V lost 3 bases and J lost 0 bases. The CDR3 runs 17 residues. Per germline, CDR1 NNHDY and CDR2 SYVADS. The CDR3 is CASSGRDRGPANSDYTF. The part of the CDR3 DNA that was read is TGTGCCAGCAGTGGCCGGGACAGGGGGCCTGCAAACTCC.

About this clone: Gene names and germline refer to mouse. The read comes to an end 4 residues before the CDR3 does, leaving the germline J gene to fill in the end. The chain is built from TRBV12-2 and TRBJ2-7, with TRBD2 identical over 10 bases. This CDR3 comprises 16 residues. Germline V lookup: CDR1 SGHLS, CDR2 HYDKME. Trimming at V came to 4 bases and at J to 0 bases, leaving 8 bases not matched to a gene. The sequenced CDR3 bases are TGTGCCAGCTCCCTCGGGACTGGGGAGAGCTCCTAT. This sequence encodes CASSLGTGESSY. In full, the CDR3 is CASSLGTGESSYEQYF.

Of note for this clone: The listed genes are named as in mouse. The read comes to an end 4 residues before the CDR3 does, leaving the germline J gene to fill in the end. The rearrangement links TRBV1 to TRBJ1-1; no clear D. The CDR3 is made up of 15 amino acids. With 0 bases removed from V and 2 bases from J, the gap between germline ends came to 10 bases. CDR1 is NSQYPW, CDR2 LRSPGD, per germline (reference sequence). The CDR3 protein is CTCSADHTYNTEVFF. Incomplete CDR3 DNA: TGCACCTGCAGTGCAGATCACACGTACAACACA.

This clone appeared a few times. Gene names denote mouse genes. The read ends 4 residues early relative to the CDR3; the germline J gene fills the gap. This sequence joins TRBV13-3 and TRBJ2-5, with D perhaps TRBD1 (5 bases). The germline V gene has CDR1 NNHDY and CDR2 SYVADS. Trimming took 1 base from V and 0 from J, leaving 9 bases between them. The CDR3 has 15 amino acids. Incomplete CDR3 DNA: TGTGCCAGCAGTGATCTCAGGGATAACCAAGAC. Translation gives CASSDLRDNQD. The CDR3 as a whole reads CASSDLRDNQDTQYF.

In this sample, this clone turned up a few times. Gene names are the mouse ones. The DNA ends 4 residues before the CDR3 does, and the rest of the CDR3 is filled in from the germline J gene. The V call is TRBV1, the J call TRBJ2-7, with a weak D call TRBD2 (5 bases). The CDR3 extends over 14 amino acids. Per germline, CDR1 NSQYPW and CDR2 LRSPGD (reference sequence). CDR3: CTCSAEAGLNEQYF. CDR3 DNA, as far as it was read: TGCACCTGCAGTGCAGAGGCTGGGCTGAAT. Complete variable domain (other parts from reference TRBV1 and TRBJ2-7): VTLLEQNPRWRLVPRGQAVNLRCILKNSQYPWMSWYQQDLQKQLQWLFTLRSPGDKEVKSLPGADYLATRVTDTELRLQVANMSQGRTLYCTCSAEAGLNEQYFGPGTRLTVL.

This clone showed up just a few times. The listed genes are named as in mouse. The read terminates 4 residues ahead of where the CDR3 ends, so the germline J gene completes it. The chain couples TRBV13-2 to TRBJ2-2; possibly TRBD1 for D (6 bases). Germline V lookup: CDR1 NNHNN, CDR2 SYGAGS (reference sequence). The CDR3 totals 15 residues. V was trimmed by 2 bases and J by 0 bases, leaving 8 bases between them. The part of the CDR3 DNA that was read is TGTGCCAGCGGTGACACAGGGTCAAACACCGGG. Translating it yields CASGDTGSNTG. The full CDR3 reads CASGDTGSNTGQLYF.

This clone was seen only a few times. Here the gene names and germline are mouse. The DNA ends 4 residues before the CDR3 does, and the rest of the CDR3 is filled in from the germline J gene. Other DNA sequences in this sample translate to the same CDR3. The genes are TRBV19 and TRBJ2-4; 8 bases match TRBD2. With V trimmed by 2 bases and J by 0 bases, 5 bases remained unmatched. The length of the CDR3 is 16 residues. Looked up from germline, CDR1 is FNHDT and CDR2 is SITEND (reference sequence). The covered CDR3 bases are TGTGCCAGCAGTATCCTGGGGGGCTCTAGTCAAAAC. This sequence encodes CASSILGGSSQN. The entire CDR3 reads CASSILGGSSQNTLYF.

Remarks on this clone: Gene names denote mouse genes. Read data end 4 residues before the CDR3 end; the end is taken from the germline J gene. The chain has TRBV13-3 and TRBJ2-4, with 11 bases fitting TRBD2. V gave up 4 bases and J gave up 0 bases; unmatched junction bases: 4. Germline V CDR1 and CDR2: NNHDY, SYVADS. The CDR3 length is 16 residues. The CDR3 DNA, read in part, is TGTGCCAGCAGTTGGACTGGGGGGTCAAGTCAAAAC. The encoded protein is CASSWTGGSSQN. The complete CDR3 reads CASSWTGGSSQNTLYF.

As for this clone: All gene names here are mouse names. This CDR3 reads CASSDARQGANERLFF. The DNA read from the CDR3 is TGTGCCAGCAGTGATGCCAGACAGGGGGCCAACGAA. The gene calls are TRBV13-1 and TRBJ1-4, with TRBD1 matching over 9 bases. The CDR3 extends 4 residues past the end of the read, so its final part is completed from the germline J gene. The CDR3 runs 16 residues. Germline V gene data show CDR1 as NSHNY and CDR2 as SYGAGN. The trim removed 0 bases at V and 3 bases at J, leaving 3 bases unmatched.